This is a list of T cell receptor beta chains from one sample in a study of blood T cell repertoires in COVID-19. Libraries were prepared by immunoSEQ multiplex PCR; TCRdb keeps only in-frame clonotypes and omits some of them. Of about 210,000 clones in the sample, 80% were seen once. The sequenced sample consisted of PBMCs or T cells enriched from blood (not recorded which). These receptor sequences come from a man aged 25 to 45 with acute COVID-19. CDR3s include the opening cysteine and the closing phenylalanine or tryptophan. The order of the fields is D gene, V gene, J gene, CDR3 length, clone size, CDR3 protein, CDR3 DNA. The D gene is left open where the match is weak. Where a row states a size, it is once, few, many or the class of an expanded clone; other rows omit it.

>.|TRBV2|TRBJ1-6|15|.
CASSELPGYNSPLHF
TGTGCCAGCAGTGAATTGCCCGGTTATAATTCACCCCTCCACTTT
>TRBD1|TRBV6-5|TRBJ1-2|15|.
CASSRQGGANYGYTF
TGTGCCAGCAGTCGACAGGGGGGAGCTAACTATGGCTACACCTTC
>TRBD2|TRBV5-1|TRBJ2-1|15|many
CASSLGSGGSNEQFF
TGCGCCAGCAGCTTGGGTAGCGGGGGGTCCAATGAGCAGTTCTTC
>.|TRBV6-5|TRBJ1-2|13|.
CASSYDRIYGYTF
TGTGCCAGCAGTTACGACAGGATCTATGGCTACACCTTC
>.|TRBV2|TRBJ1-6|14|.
CASRPGVYNSPLHF
TGTGCCAGCAGGCCGGGGGTCTATAATTCACCCCTCCACTTT
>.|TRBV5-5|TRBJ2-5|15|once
CASTVAGKGSETQYF
TGTGCCAGCACGGTCGCAGGGAAGGGGTCCGAGACCCAGTACTTC
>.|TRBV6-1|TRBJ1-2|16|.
CASSALQGRRNYGYTF
TGTGCCAGCAGTGCCCTCCAGGGGCGACGTAACTATGGCTACACCTTC
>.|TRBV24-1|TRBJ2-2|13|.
CATSQYPGGELFF
TGTGCCACCAGCCAATACCCGGGCGGGGAGCTGTTTTTT
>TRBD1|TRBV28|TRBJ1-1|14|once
CASRPGTGVTEAFF
TGTGCCAGCAGACCCGGGACAGGGGTTACTGAAGCTTTCTTT
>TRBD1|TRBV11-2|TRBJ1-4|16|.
CASLKGGHPTNEKLFF
TGTGCCAGCCTTAAAGGGGGCCACCCAACTAATGAAAAACTGTTTTTT
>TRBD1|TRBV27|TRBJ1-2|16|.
CASSSIIRDRGGGYTF
TGTGCCAGCAGTTCTATAATCCGGGACAGGGGTGGTGGCTACACCTTC
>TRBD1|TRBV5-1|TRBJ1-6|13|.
CASSQGQDSPLHF
TGCGCCAGCAGCCAGGGACAGGATTCACCCCTCCACTTT
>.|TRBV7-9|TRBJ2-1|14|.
CASSSRGGYNEQFF
TGTGCCAGCAGCTCGAGGGGAGGCTACAATGAGCAGTTCTTC
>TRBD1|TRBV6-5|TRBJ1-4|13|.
CASTSGQGRKLFF
TGTGCCAGCACGTCGGGACAGGGGCGGAAACTGTTTTTT
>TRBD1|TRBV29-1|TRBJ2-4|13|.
CSVLQGTKNIQYF
TGCAGCGTTCTACAGGGGACCAAAAACATTCAGTACTTC
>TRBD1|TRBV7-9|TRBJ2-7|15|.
CASSFGTGGSYEQYF
TGTGCCAGCAGCTTCGGGACAGGGGGCTCCTACGAGCAGTACTTC
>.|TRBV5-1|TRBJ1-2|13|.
CASSSEQGYGYTF
TGCGCCAGCAGCTCCGAACAGGGCTATGGCTACACCTTC
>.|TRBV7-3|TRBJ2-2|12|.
CASGGVAGELFF
TGTGCCAGCGGCGGGGTCGCCGGGGAGCTGTTTTTT
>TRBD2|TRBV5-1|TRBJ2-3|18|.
CASSYFGLAGGSTDTQYF
TGCGCCAGCAGCTACTTCGGACTAGCGGGGGGAAGTACAGATACGCAGTATTTT
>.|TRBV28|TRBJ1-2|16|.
CASSEPTGKEGYGYTF
TGTGCCAGCAGTGAACCTACCGGGAAGGAGGGCTATGGCTACACCTTC
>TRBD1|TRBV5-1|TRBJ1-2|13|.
CASSATGILGYTF
TGCGCCAGCAGCGCGACAGGGATCCTTGGCTACACCTTC
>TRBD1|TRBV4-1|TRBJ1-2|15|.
CASSTRDSETYGYTF
TGCGCCAGCAGCACCCGGGACAGTGAGACCTATGGCTACACCTTC
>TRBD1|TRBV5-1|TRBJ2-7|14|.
CASSSGTGRYEQYF
TGCGCCAGCAGCTCCGGGACAGGGCGGTACGAGCAGTACTTC
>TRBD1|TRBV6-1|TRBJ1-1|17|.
CASSEAMGTGISTEAFF
TGTGCCAGCAGTGAAGCGATGGGGACAGGGATTAGCACTGAAGCTTTCTTT
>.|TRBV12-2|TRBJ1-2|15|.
CASRYRDRGPYGYTF
TGTGCAAGTCGCTACAGGGACAGGGGACCTTATGGCTACACCTTC
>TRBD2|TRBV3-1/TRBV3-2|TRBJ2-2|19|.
CASSQVALAGGLYTGELFF
TGTGCCAGCAGCCAAGTCGCCCTAGCGGGGGGGCTGTACACCGGGGAGCTGTTTTTT
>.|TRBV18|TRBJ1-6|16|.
CASSPLSPQNNSPLHF
TGTGCCAGCTCACCACTGTCCCCACAGAATAATTCACCCCTCCACTTT
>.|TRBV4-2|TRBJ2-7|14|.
CASSQDGASYEQYF
TGTGCCAGCAGCCAAGATGGGGCCTCCTACGAGCAGTACTTC
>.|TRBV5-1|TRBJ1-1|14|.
CASSSTELNTEAFF
TGCGCCAGCAGCTCCACAGAATTGAACACTGAAGCTTTCTTT
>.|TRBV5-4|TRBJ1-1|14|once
CASSWRAAATEAFF
TGTGCCAGCAGCTGGCGGGCGGCAGCCACTGAAGCTTTCTTT
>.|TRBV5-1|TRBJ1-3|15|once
CASSLSGNSGNTIYF
TGCGCCAGCAGCCTATCGGGGAACTCTGGAAACACCATATATTTT
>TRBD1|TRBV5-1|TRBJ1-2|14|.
CASSLEDRSGGYTF
TGCGCCAGCAGCTTGGAGGACAGGAGTGGTGGCTACACCTTC
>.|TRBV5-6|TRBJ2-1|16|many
CASSQLEATRRAEQFF
TGTGCCAGCAGCCAACTTGAGGCTACCCGGAGAGCTGAGCAGTTCTTC
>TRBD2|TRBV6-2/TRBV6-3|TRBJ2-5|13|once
CASSPAGEETQYF
TGTGCCAGCAGCCCCGCGGGGGAAGAGACCCAGTACTTC
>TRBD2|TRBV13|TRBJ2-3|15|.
CASSLASGGTDTQYF
TGTGCCAGCAGCTTAGCTAGCGGGGGCACAGATACGCAGTATTTT
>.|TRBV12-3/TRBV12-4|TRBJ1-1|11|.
CASSERTEAFF
TGTGCCAGCAGTGAGAGAACTGAAGCTTTCTTT
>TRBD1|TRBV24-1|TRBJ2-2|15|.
CATSDHRGITGELFF
TGTGCCACCAGTGACCACAGGGGCATCACCGGGGAGCTGTTTTTT
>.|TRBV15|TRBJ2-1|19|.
CATGLPQGRWDYDYNEQFF
TGTGCCACCGGACTCCCACAGGGTCGGTGGGATTACGATTACAATGAGCAGTTCTTC
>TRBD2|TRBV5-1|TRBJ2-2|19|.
CASSLLGLAGGPDTGELFF
TGCGCCAGCAGCTTGCTCGGTCTAGCGGGGGGGCCGGACACCGGGGAGCTGTTTTTT
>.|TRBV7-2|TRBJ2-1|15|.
CASRSGSASYNEQFF
TGTGCCAGCCGCTCTGGGAGCGCCTCATACAATGAGCAGTTCTTC
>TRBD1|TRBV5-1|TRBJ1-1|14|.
CASSPGTANTEAFF
TGCGCCAGCAGCCCCGGGACAGCCAACACTGAAGCTTTCTTT
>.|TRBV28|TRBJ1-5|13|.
CASSLPGAQPQHF
TGTGCCAGCAGTTTACCTGGGGCCCAGCCCCAGCATTTT
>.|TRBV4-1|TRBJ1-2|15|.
CASSPEGQLNYGYTF
TGCGCCAGCAGCCCCGAAGGACAGCTTAACTATGGCTACACCTTC
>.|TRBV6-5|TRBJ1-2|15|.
CASSYSGATNYGYTF
TGTGCCAGCAGTTACTCAGGGGCTACTAACTATGGCTACACCTTC
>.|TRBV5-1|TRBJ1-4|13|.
CASSLDSNEKLFF
TGCGCCAGCAGTCTCGACTCTAATGAAAAACTGTTTTTT
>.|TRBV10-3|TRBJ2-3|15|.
CATGGGAEGTDTQYF
TGTGCCACCGGGGGAGGAGCGGAGGGAACAGATACGCAGTATTTT
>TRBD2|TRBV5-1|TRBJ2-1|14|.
CASSPSGAPNEQFF
TGCGCCAGCAGCCCGAGCGGGGCACCCAATGAGCAGTTCTTC
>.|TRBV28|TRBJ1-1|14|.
CASSSGLQNTEAFF
TGTGCCAGCAGTTCGGGACTCCAGAACACTGAAGCTTTCTTT